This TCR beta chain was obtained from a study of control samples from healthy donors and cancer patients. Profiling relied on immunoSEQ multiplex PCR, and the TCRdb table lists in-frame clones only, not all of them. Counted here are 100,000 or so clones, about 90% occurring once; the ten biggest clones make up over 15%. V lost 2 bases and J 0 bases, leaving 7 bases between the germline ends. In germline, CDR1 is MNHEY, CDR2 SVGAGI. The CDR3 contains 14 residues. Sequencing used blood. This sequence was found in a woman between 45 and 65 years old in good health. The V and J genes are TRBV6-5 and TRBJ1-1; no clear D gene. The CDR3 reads CASSYGEMNTEAFF. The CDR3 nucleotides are TGTGCCAGCAGTTACGGGGAGATGAACACTGAAGCTTTCTTT.